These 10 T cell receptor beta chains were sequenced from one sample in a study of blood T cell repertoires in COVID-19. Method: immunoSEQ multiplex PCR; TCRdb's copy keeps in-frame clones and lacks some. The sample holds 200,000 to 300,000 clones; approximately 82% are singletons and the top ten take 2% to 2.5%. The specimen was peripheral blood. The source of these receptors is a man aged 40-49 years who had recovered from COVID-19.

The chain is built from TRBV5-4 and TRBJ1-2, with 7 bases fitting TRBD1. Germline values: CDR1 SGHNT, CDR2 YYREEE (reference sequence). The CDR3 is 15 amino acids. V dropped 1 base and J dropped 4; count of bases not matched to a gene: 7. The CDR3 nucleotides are TGTGCCAGCAGCTTGTACCCAGGGGGGAGCTATGGCTACACCTTC. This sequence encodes CASSLYPGGSYGYTF.

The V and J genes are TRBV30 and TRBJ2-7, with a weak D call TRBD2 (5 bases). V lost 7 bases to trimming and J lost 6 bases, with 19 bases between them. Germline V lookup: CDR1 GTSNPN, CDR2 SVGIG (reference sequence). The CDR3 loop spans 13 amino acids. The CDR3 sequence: CASGRERFSEQYF. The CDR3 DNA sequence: TGTGCCTCCGGGCGCGAGCGGTTCTCCGAGCAGTACTTC.

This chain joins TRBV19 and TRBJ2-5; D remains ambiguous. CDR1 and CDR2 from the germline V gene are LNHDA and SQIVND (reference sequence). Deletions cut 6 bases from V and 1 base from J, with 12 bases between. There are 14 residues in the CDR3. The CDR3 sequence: CASRALGSQETQYF. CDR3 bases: TGTGCCAGTAGGGCCCTGGGCAGCCAAGAGACCCAGTACTTC. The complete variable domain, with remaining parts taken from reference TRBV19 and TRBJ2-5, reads DGGITQSPKYLFRKEGQNVTLSCEQNLNHDAMYWYRQDPGQGLRLIYYSQIVNDFQKGDIAEGYSVSREKKESFPLTVTSAQKNPTAFYLCASRALGSQETQYFGPGTRLLVL.

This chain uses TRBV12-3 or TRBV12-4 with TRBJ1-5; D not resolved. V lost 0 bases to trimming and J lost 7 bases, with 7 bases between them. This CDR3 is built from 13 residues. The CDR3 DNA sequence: TGTGCCAGCAGTTTAGCGAGCGGCCAGCCCCAGCATTTT. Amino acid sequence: CASSLASGQPQHF.

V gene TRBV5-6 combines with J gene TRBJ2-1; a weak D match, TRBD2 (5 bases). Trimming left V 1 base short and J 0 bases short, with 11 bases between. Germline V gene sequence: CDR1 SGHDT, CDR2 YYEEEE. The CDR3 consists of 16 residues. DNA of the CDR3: TGTGCCAGCAGCTTGACTAGAACGAGCTCCTACAATGAGCAGTTCTTC. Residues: CASSLTRTSSYNEQFF.

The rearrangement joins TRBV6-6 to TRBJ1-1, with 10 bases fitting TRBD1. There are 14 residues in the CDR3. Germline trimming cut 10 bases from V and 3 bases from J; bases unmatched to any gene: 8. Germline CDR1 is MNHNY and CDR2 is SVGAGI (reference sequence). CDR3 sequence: CAISRDRGYTEAFF. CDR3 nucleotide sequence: TGTGCCATATCAAGGGACAGGGGTTACACTGAAGCTTTCTTT.

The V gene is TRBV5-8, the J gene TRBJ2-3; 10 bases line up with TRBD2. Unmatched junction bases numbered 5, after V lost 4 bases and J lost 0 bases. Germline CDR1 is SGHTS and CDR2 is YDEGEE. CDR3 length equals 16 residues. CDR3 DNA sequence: TGTGCCAGCAGCCTCACTAGCGGGATGAGCACAGATACGCAGTATTTT. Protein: CASSLTSGMSTDTQYF.

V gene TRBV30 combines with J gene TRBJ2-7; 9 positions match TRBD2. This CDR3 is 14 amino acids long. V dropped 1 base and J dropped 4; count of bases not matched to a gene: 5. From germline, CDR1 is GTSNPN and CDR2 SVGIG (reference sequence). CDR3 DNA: TGTGCCTGGAGTGCCTTTAGCGGGAGTTACGAGCAGTACTTC. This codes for CAWSAFSGSYEQYF.

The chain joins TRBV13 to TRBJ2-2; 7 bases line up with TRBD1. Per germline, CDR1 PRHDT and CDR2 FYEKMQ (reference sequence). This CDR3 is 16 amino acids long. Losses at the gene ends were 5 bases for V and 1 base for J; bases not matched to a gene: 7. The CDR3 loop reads CASSPGTAMNTGELFF. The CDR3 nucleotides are TGTGCCAGCAGCCCTGGGACAGCAATGAACACCGGGGAGCTGTTTTTT.

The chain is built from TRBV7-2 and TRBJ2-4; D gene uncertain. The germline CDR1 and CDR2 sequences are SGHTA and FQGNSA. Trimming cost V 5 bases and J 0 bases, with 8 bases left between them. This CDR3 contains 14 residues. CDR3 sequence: CASSETLAKNIQYF. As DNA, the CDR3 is TGTGCCAGCAGCGAGACACTAGCCAAAAACATTCAGTACTTC.